These 14 T cell receptor beta chains share one sample of origin, sequenced in a study. One entry per CDR3 protein, called by TCRdb with MiXCR from the 5' RACE reads. The sample records about 5,300 distinct CDR3 sequences, approximately 40% being singletons. Sequences were obtained from memory CD4+ T cells sorted from blood. Specified subset: memory CD4+ T cells, CD4+CD45RO+CD25-. The receptors were gathered from a female donor with breast cancer.

This clonotype appeared a few times. The rearrangement links TRBV11-3 to TRBJ2-1, with 8 nucleotides matching TRBD2. The CDR3 runs to 16 residues. Unmatched junction bases numbered 10, after V lost 1 base and J lost 8 bases. Germline V gives CDR1 SGHNT, CDR2 YENEEA. The CDR3 sequence is CASSLGLAGTIDEQFF. CDR3 bases: TGTGCCAGCAGCTTAGGGCTAGCGGGTACAATCGATGAGCAGTTCTTC.

This clonotype is medium-sized in the sample. The chain links TRBV5-1 to TRBJ2-1; D unresolved. In germline, CDR1 is SGHRS, CDR2 YFSETQ. Trimming took 0 bases from V and 7 from J, leaving 14 bases between them. This CDR3 spans 15 amino acids. In nucleotides, the CDR3 is TGCGCCAGCAGCTTGGCTCTGGGTCTCTTTAATGAGCAGTTCTTC. It yields the protein CASSLALGLFNEQFF.

This clonotype was seen at least ten times. The chain is built from TRBV4-1 and TRBJ2-4; 7 bases fit TRBD1. The V gene end was trimmed by 3 bases and the J gene end by 0 bases; junction bases not matched to a gene: 8. CDR3 size: 17 residues. Germline values: CDR1 MGHRA, CDR2 YSYEKL. CDR3 protein: CASSQSGTALAKNIQYF. The CDR3 bases are TGCGCCAGCAGCCAGTCCGGGACAGCTCTAGCCAAAAACATTCAGTACTTC.

This clonotype was counted at least ten times. The genes are TRBV5-1 and TRBJ2-2; possible D gene TRBD1, 6 bases. From germline, CDR1 is SGHRS and CDR2 YFSETQ. The ends were cut back, 4 bases at V and 7 bases at J, with 14 bases in the middle. The CDR3 covers 14 residues. The CDR3 loop is CASSPGAEGGELFF. In nucleotides, the CDR3 is TGCGCCAGCAGCCCAGGGGCTGAGGGCGGGGAGCTGTTTTTT.

This clonotype was observed a few times. V usage is TRBV5-1 and J usage is TRBJ2-3; D possibly corresponds to TRBD2 (5 bases). The CDR3 extends over 15 amino acids. Germline assignment: CDR1 SGHRS and CDR2 YFSETQ. V was cut by 0 bases and J by 0 bases, with 8 bases left in between. In DNA, the CDR3 is TGCGCCAGCAGCTTGGGAGCGGTTAGCACAGATACGCAGTATTTT. This translates into CASSLGAVSTDTQYF.

The CDR3 protein is CATSMASGEYNEQFF. The CDR3 nucleotides read TGTGCCACCAGCATGGCTAGCGGGGAATACAATGAGCAGTTCTTC. This chain uses TRBV15 with TRBJ2-1; 9 nucleotides match TRBD2. Germline V gene sequence: CDR1 LNHNV, CDR2 YYDKDF (reference sequence). This CDR3 spans 15 amino acids. The J segment lost 4 bases and the V segment lost 4 bases, leaving 5 bases of the junction unmatched.

As regards this clonotype: This may be a read error: a much more frequent sequence differs by one nucleotide. The CDR3 carries no conserved terminal phenylalanine or tryptophan, so it likely arises from a read error. The chain links TRBV5-6 to TRBJ2-1; TRBD2 aligns across 7 bases. This CDR3 spans 15 amino acids. Trimming cost V 5 bases and J 6 bases; bases outside gene matches: 11. The V gene's germline CDR1 is SGHDT and CDR2 YYEEEE. In nucleotides, the CDR3 is TGTGCCAGCAGACTCAGACTAGCCTGGGTCAATGAGCAGTTCATC. It specifies CASRLRLAWVNEQFI.

Judged by abundance, this clonotype is medium-sized. The chain recombines TRBV5-1 with TRBJ2-5, with D unclear. The V and J ends lost 3 bases and 7 bases respectively, with 10 bases between them. The germline V gene has CDR1 SGHRS and CDR2 YFSETQ. CDR3 length equals 12 residues. In nucleotides, the CDR3 is TGCGCCAGCAGCTCTCGAGCAGGGACCCAGTACTTC. Translated, it gives CASSSRAGTQYF. The full variable domain, completed using reference TRBV5-1 and TRBJ2-5, is KAGVTQTPRYLIKTRGQQVTLSCSPISGHRSVSWYQQTPGQGLQFLFEYFSETQRNKGNFPGRFSGRQFSNSRSEMNVSTLELGDSALYLCASSSRAGTQYFGPGTRLLVL.

This clonotype was recorded many times. The rearrangement links TRBV7-2 to TRBJ1-3; D is undetermined. V lost 5 bases and J 0 bases, leaving 8 bases between the germline ends. Germline assignment: CDR1 SGHTA and CDR2 FQGNSA. The CDR3 has 14 residues. CDR3 region: CASSLTHSGNTIYF. Here the CDR3 DNA reads TGTGCCAGCAGCCTTACCCACTCTGGAAACACCATATATTTT.

There are many counts of this clonotype. The chain has TRBV6-2 or TRBV6-3 and TRBJ2-2, with D hard to call. Trimming took off 0 bases at V and 1 base at J, with 3 bases between the two ends. The germline gives CDR1 MNHEY, CDR2 SVGEGT. The CDR3 consists of 14 residues. CDR3 in DNA: TGTGCCAGCAGTTACTCGCAGAACACCGGGGAGCTGTTTTTT. It specifies CASSYSQNTGELFF.

Relative to its sample, this clonotype is medium-sized. CDR3 sequence reads: CASSAGTGLGYTF. CDR3 coding DNA: TGTGCCAGCAGCGCCGGGACAGGCCTTGGCTACACCTTC. The J gene is TRBJ1-2, the V gene TRBV6-5, with 8 bases matching TRBD1. This CDR3 comprises 13 residues. Per the germline V gene, CDR1 is MNHEY and CDR2 is SVGAGI. The junction had 7 bases not matched to a gene; V was cut back by 6 bases and J by 7 bases.

This clonotype has a count of ten or more. This chain links TRBV18 with TRBJ2-7; 8 bases line up with TRBD1. The V segment lost 8 bases and the J segment 4 bases; nucleotides outside the gene matches: 10. In germline, CDR1 is KGHSH, CDR2 LQKENI. CDR3 length equals 14 residues. CDR3 loop: CASRSGDRIYEQYF. As DNA, the CDR3 is TGTGCCAGCCGTTCGGGGGACAGGATTTACGAGCAGTACTTC.

A single count supports this clonotype. The chain employs TRBV7-6 and TRBJ1-1; TRBD1 matches at 7 bases. The germline gives CDR1 SGHVS, CDR2 FNYEAQ. V shed 5 bases and J 0 bases; nucleotides not matched to a gene: 3. This CDR3 region has 14 residues. For the CDR3, the DNA is TGTGCCAGCAGCAGGGACAGCCTGAACACTGAAGCTTTCTTT. This encodes CASSRDSLNTEAFF.

V and J are TRBV7-6 and TRBJ1-1; TRBD1 agrees at 8 bases. The CDR3 extends over 15 amino acids. CDR1 is SGHVS, CDR2 FNYEAQ, per germline. Germline trimming cut 5 bases from V and 1 base from J; bases unmatched to any gene: 6. Here the CDR3 reads CASSLAGGSNTEAFF. CDR3 coding DNA: TGTGCCAGCAGCCTGGCAGGGGGCTCGAACACTGAAGCTTTCTTT.